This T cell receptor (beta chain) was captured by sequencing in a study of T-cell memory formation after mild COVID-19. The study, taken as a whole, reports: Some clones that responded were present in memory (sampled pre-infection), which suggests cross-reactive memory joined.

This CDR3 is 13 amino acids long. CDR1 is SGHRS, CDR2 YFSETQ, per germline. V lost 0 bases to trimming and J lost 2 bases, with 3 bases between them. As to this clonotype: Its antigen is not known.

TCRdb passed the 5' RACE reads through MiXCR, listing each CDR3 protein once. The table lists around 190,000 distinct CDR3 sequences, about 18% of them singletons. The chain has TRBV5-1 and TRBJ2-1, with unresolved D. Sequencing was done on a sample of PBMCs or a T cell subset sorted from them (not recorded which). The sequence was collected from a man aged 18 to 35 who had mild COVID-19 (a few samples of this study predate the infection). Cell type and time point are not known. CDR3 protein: CASSLATYNEQFF. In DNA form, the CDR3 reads TGCGCCAGCAGCTTGGCGACCTACAATGAGCAGTTCTTC.